Reported below is one TCR beta chain. Its antigen has not been determined. The junction departs from the called germline gene at one end, perhaps through a read error. These data come from a study of T cell repertoires in cytomegalovirus infection (dated by TCRdb to about 2019). Some background on the complete study: The HLA type of each donor mattered for the analysis, because public TCR beta signatures pointed to carriage of CMV infection along with the matching HLA type. Overall results and qualifications from the work: The ex vivo response was dominated by HLA-C-restricted CMV-specific TCR beta clonotypes, and the single most frequent clonotype in two of eight donors was supplied by these HLA-C-restricted clonotypes. Cumulative frequency of public TCR beta family members discriminated carriers of CMV infection plus the relevant HLA type in this cohort and an independent roughly 350-donor cohort.

Via the germline V gene, CDR1 is SGHVS and CDR2 FNYEAQ. The CDR3 contains 13 residues, cysteine and phenylalanine counted. Of all the DNA, just the CDR3 is kept, 39 bases in frame from base 1. This sample was sequenced with an Illumina HiSeq 1500. The raw public reads went through TCRdb reprocessing: fastp at Q25, MiXCR clone calling, in-frame beta chains kept. Every distinct CDR3 protein forms one entry, paired with its most common genes and DNA. Here the sample has 680,000 or so distinct CDR3 sequences; 35% to 45% occur a single time. The biggest ten clones account for 2.5% to 3.5% of the sample. The receptor was derived from a human donor in good health (CMV status not recorded). Some clones in this sample may be carry-over from other donors' samples. The sequenced material came from PBMCs. The rearrangement combines TRBV7-6 with TRBJ2-7; TRBD2 is a weak D gene call, 5 bases matching. The DNA sequence is TGTCCCAGCATCGCACTAGTACCCTACGAGCAGTACTTC. It translates to CPSIALVPYEQYF. With all but the CDR3 taken from the reference TRBV7-6 and TRBJ2-7 genes, the full variable domain is: GAGVSQSPRYKVTKRGQDVALRCDPISGHVSLYWYRQALGQGPEFLTYFNYEAQQDKSGLPNDRFSAERPEGSISTLTIQRTEQRDSAMYRCPSIALVPYEQYFGPGTRLTVT.